The 10 T cell receptor beta chains listed next were all sequenced from one sample in a study of blood T cell repertoires in COVID-19. Only in-frame clones appear in the TCRdb table, and some are missing; sequencing was by immunoSEQ multiplex PCR. In the table there are fewer than 250,000 clones, about four fifths of which are singletons. Sequences were obtained from peripheral blood. These receptors all stem from a woman in her seventies with acute or convalescent COVID-19.

The chain employs TRBV6-5 and TRBJ1-1; 8 bases align to TRBD1. There are 14 residues in the CDR3. The V gene end was trimmed by 2 bases and the J gene end by 7 bases; junction bases not matched to a gene: 6. CDR1 MNHEY and CDR2 SVGAGI come from the germline V gene. The CDR3 protein is CASSYAAGGGEAFF. The CDR3 DNA reads as TGTGCCAGCAGTTACGCGGCAGGGGGCGGTGAAGCTTTCTTT.

This rearrangement joins TRBV19 to TRBJ2-5; D not resolved. The CDR3 extends over 14 amino acids. The ends were cut back, 3 bases at V and 5 bases at J, with 13 bases in the middle. The germline V gene has CDR1 LNHDA and CDR2 SQIVND (reference sequence). CDR3 amino acids: CASSIRLIGETQYF. The CDR3 DNA sequence: TGTGCCAGTAGTATCCGGCTCATCGGGGAGACCCAGTACTTC.

The count of this clone is one. The chain carries TRBV2 and TRBJ1-2; 7 bases agree with TRBD1. J lost 4 bases, V lost 1 base, and 6 bases had no gene match. Germline V CDR1 and CDR2: SNHLY, FYNNEI. This CDR3 region has 15 residues. The CDR3 nucleotides are TGTGCCAGCAGTGAAGGGACAGGAATCGTCTATGGCTACACCTTC. It encodes CASSEGTGIVYGYTF.

Many counts were recorded for this clone. The genes are TRBV6-5 and TRBJ1-1, with TRBD1 identical over 9 bases. J gave up 10 bases and V 8 bases, and 11 bases lay outside the gene matches. Per germline, CDR1 MNHEY and CDR2 SVGAGI. This CDR3 has 13 residues. The chain's CDR3 is CASSRDRAVGAFF. In nucleotides, the CDR3 is TGTGCCAGCTCCCGGGACAGGGCTGTGGGAGCTTTCTTT.

This clone has a single count. V usage is TRBV30 and J usage is TRBJ2-5, with D possibly TRBD1 on 6 matching bases. V gave up 8 bases and J gave up 1 base, with 14 bases separating them. CDR1 GTSNPN and CDR2 SVGIG come from the germline V gene (reference sequence). This CDR3 comprises 13 residues. In nucleotides, the CDR3 is TGTGCCCGTTCCGGGACACCCCAAGAGACCCAGTACTTC. It yields the protein CARSGTPQETQYF. The variable domain in full, completed from reference TRBV30 and TRBJ2-5, reads SQTIHQWPATLVQPVGSPLSLECTVEGTSNPNLYWYRQAAGRGLQLLFYSVGIGQISSEVPQNLSASRPQDRQFILSSKKLLLSDSGFYLCARSGTPQETQYFGPGTRLLVL.

This chain joins TRBV6-5 and TRBJ1-3; possible D gene TRBD1, 6 bases. The CDR3 runs to 14 residues. Trimming took off 7 bases at V and 2 bases at J, with 12 bases between the two ends. Germline V gene data show CDR1 as MNHEY and CDR2 as SVGAGI. This chain's CDR3 is CASTTGTPGNTIYF. The CDR3, as DNA: TGTGCCAGCACCACCGGGACACCTGGAAACACCATATATTTT.

J is TRBJ1-4 and V is TRBV3-1 (or the pseudogene TRBV3-2); D not resolved. The V gene lost 4 bases and the J gene lost 3 bases, with 12 bases spanning the gap. The CDR3 covers 15 residues. Germline V gene lookup returns CDR1 LGHDT and CDR2 YNNKEL (reference sequence). The CDR3 DNA sequence: TGTGCCAGCAGCCCTACCGGGTCTCCTAATGAAAAACTGTTTTTT. Encoded protein: CASSPTGSPNEKLFF.

The J gene is TRBJ1-2, the V gene TRBV4-1; D is possibly TRBD1 (6 bases). CDR3 length: 15 amino acids. Germline CDR1 and CDR2: MGHRA and YSYEKL. Trimming cost V 1 base and J 3 bases, with 12 bases left between them. CDR3 coding DNA: TGCGCCAGCAGCCAAGGTGACAGGAGCCACTATGGCTACACCTTC. The encoded protein is CASSQGDRSHYGYTF.

This clone came up many times. The rearrangement links TRBV6-2 or TRBV6-3 to TRBJ2-7; unclear D gene. CDR3 size: 13 residues. The germline V gene encodes CDR1 MNHEY and CDR2 SVGEGT. The V and J ends lost 2 bases and 5 bases respectively, with 10 bases between them. CDR3 sequence reads: CASSYEVLNEQYF. The CDR3 coding sequence is TGTGCCAGCAGTTACGAGGTCCTAAACGAGCAGTACTTC.

CDR3 DNA: TGTGCCAGCAGAAGAAGACCGGGGAATGGCTACACCTTC. Its translation: CASRRRPGNGYTF. This sequence joins TRBV6-5 and TRBJ1-2; D is unclear. V was cut by 6 bases and J by 6 bases, with 14 bases left in between. The CDR3 consists of 13 residues. The germline V gene has CDR1 MNHEY and CDR2 SVGAGI.